This TCR beta chain comes out of a study of blood T cell repertoires in COVID-19. Assay used: immunoSEQ multiplex PCR; TCRdb lists only in-frame clones, some missing. The data hold around 140,000 clones, with roughly 75% observed a single time. Categorization into cohorts depended on clinical history that participants reported. This CDR3 is 16 amino acids long. The germline gives CDR1 SGHTA, CDR2 FQGNSA. Trimming removed 2 bases from V and 5 bases from J, with 16 bases in between. The chain uses TRBV7-2 and TRBJ2-1; tentative D call: TRBD2 (6 bases). The sample taken for sequencing was PBMCs or T cells enriched from blood (not recorded which). The receptor was isolated from a woman aged 45-59 years who had recovered from COVID-19. CDR3 in DNA: TGTGCCAGCAGCTTAATGTATCGCGGGGCCAACAATGAGCAGTTCTTC. Translation gives CASSLMYRGANNEQFF.